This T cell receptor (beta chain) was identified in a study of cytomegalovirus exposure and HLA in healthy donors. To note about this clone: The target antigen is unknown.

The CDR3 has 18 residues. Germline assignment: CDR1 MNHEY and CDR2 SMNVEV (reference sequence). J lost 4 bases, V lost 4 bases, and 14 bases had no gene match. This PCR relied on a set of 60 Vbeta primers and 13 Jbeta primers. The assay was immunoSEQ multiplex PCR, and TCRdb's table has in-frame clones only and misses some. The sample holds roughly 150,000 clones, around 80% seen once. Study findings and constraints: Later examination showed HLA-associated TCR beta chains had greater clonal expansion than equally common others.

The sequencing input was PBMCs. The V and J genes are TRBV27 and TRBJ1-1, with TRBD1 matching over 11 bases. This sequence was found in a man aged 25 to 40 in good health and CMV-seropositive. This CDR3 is CASSSRTGGGPGVTEAFF. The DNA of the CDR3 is TGTGCCAGCAGTTCAAGGACAGGGGGCGGCCCGGGTGTCACTGAAGCTTTCTTT.